A selection of T cell receptor beta chains follows, all from one sample in a study of shared clonotypes between healthy human individuals. Libraries were prepared by immunoSEQ multiplex PCR; TCRdb keeps only in-frame clonotypes and omits some of them. The table has approximately 940,000 clones, 70% to 85% seen once; the top ten hold about 1.5%. Sequenced material: memory CD4+ T cells sorted from blood. All receptors come from a man in his late teens or twenties in good health. CDR3s include the opening cysteine and the closing phenylalanine or tryptophan. D genes are given only for firm matches. A clone size is listed for some rows: how often the clone was seen (once, few, many), or a class if it is expanded.

DNA	CDR3	V	size	J	length	D
TGTGCCAGCAGTACCCCTGAGTCTGGGGCCAACGTCCTGACTTTC	CASSTPESGANVLTF	TRBV6-6	NA	TRBJ2-6	15	NA
TGTGCCAGCAGCCCCCAGAATACTAATAATTCACCCCTCCACTTT	CASSPQNTNNSPLHF	TRBV14	NA	TRBJ1-6	15	NA
TGTGCCAGTAGTATAGCGGACCTCAACTCGGGCAATCAGCCCCAGCATTTT	CASSIADLNSGNQPQHF	TRBV19	NA	TRBJ1-5	17	NA
TGTGCCAGCTCACCCGGACAGGTGACGAACACCGGGGAGCTGTTTTTT	CASSPGQVTNTGELFF	TRBV18	once	TRBJ2-2	16	TRBD1
TGTGCCAGCAGCTTGTACGGACAGCAATGGAGCACAGATACGCAGTATTTT	CASSLYGQQWSTDTQYF	TRBV5-6	NA	TRBJ2-3	17	NA
TGTGCCAGCAGCTTATATTGGAGCCCGGGGGATGAAGCTTTCTTT	CASSLYWSPGDEAFF	TRBV7-9	NA	TRBJ1-1	15	NA
TGTGCCACTGAGGGGAATTCACCCCTCCACTTT	CATEGNSPLHF	TRBV6-6	NA	TRBJ1-6	11	NA
TGTGCCAGCTCACAGGACGGGCCCAGGAACACTGAAGCTTTCTTT	CASSQDGPRNTEAFF	TRBV18	NA	TRBJ1-1	15	NA
TGTGCCAGCAGCTTGAACTACGGGGAGACCCAGTACTTC	CASSLNYGETQYF	TRBV5-6	NA	TRBJ2-5	13	NA
TGTGCCAGCAGCCCCTTGGCACAGGGGAGACGAGCTTTCTTT	CASSPLAQGRRAFF	TRBV7-8	NA	TRBJ1-1	14	TRBD1
TGTGCCATCAGCCACGGGCGGACAGGGGGCACCGGGGAGCTGTTTTTT	CAISHGRTGGTGELFF	TRBV10-3	many	TRBJ2-2	16	TRBD1
TGTGCCAGTAGTATAGGTGGCGCAGGGCAAAGGGTCCAGCATTTT	CASSIGGAGQRVQHF	TRBV19	NA	TRBJ1-5	15	NA
TGCGCCAGCAGTGAGAGCACAGGCACCCAAGAGACCCAGTACTTC	CASSESTGTQETQYF	TRBV10-1	NA	TRBJ2-5	15	NA
TGTGCCAGCAGTCCAGCTTCATTCGGCAATGAGCAGTTCTTC	CASSPASFGNEQFF	TRBV28	NA	TRBJ2-1	14	NA
TGTGCCAGCAGTTTCTCCTTTGAGGGGGTCAACACCGGGGAGCTGTTTTTT	CASSFSFEGVNTGELFF	TRBV28	NA	TRBJ2-2	17	NA
TGTGCCAGCTCACCACTGCAGCTATCGGGCACTGAAGCTTTCTTT	CASSPLQLSGTEAFF	TRBV18	NA	TRBJ1-1	15	NA
TGTGCCAGCAGCTCTCAGGGCAGCCGGGAGACCCAGTACTTC	CASSSQGSRETQYF	TRBV7-9	NA	TRBJ2-5	14	NA
TGTGCCAGCAGCCCCTGGGGGGCGGGGCACTCCTACGAGCAGTACTTC	CASSPWGAGHSYEQYF	TRBV7-8	NA	TRBJ2-7	16	NA
TGCGCCAGCAGCCAACCCAAATCGATGCACGAGCAGTACTTC	CASSQPKSMHEQYF	TRBV4-1	NA	TRBJ2-7	14	NA
TGTGCCAGCAAATTCTCAGATACGCAGTATTTT	CASKFSDTQYF	TRBV19	NA	TRBJ2-3	11	NA
TGTGCCAGCAGCCAAAGGCAGTGGGGCATGAACACTGAAGCTTTCTTT	CASSQRQWGMNTEAFF	TRBV11-2	NA	TRBJ1-1	16	NA
TGTGCCAGCAGTGAGTGGGGGCGATCCTACAATGAGCAGTTCTTC	CASSEWGRSYNEQFF	TRBV6-1	NA	TRBJ2-1	15	NA
TGTGCCAGCAGTTTGTCACGGAGCTATGGCTACACCTTC	CASSLSRSYGYTF	TRBV28	few	TRBJ1-2	13	NA
TGTGCCAGCAGTTACACGCCCGGATCTGGAAACACCATATATTTT	CASSYTPGSGNTIYF	TRBV6-5	once	TRBJ1-3	15	NA
TGCAGCGTTGAAGGAGCTAGGGCTAGTGGTGAGCAGTTCTTC	CSVEGARASGEQFF	TRBV29-1	NA	TRBJ2-1	14	NA
TGTGCCAGCAGCTTTAAGGGGGCCGATCAGCCCCAGCATTTT	CASSFKGADQPQHF	TRBV5-5	NA	TRBJ1-5	14	TRBD1
TGCGCCAGCAGCTCTGGGAGCTCCTACAATGAGCAGTTCTTC	CASSSGSSYNEQFF	TRBV5-1	NA	TRBJ2-1	14	NA
TGTGCCAGCAGCACCGGGACAGGGATGTCCTACGAGCAGTACTTC	CASSTGTGMSYEQYF	TRBV5-6	NA	TRBJ2-7	15	TRBD1
TGCGCCAGCAGCCAAGGGTTAGGAGTTAACACAGATACGCAGTATTTT	CASSQGLGVNTDTQYF	TRBV4-1	NA	TRBJ2-3	16	NA
TGTGCCTGGAGATCTTTAGGCGGGGAGCTGTTTTTT	CAWRSLGGELFF	TRBV30	NA	TRBJ2-2	12	NA
TGTGCCAGCAGCACTGACAGGGGAAAGGGAAACACCATATATTTT	CASSTDRGKGNTIYF	TRBV21-1	once	TRBJ1-3	15	NA
TGCAGCGTTCCTCAGGGCCTGAAGGCTTTCTTT	CSVPQGLKAFF	TRBV29-1	NA	TRBJ1-1	11	NA
TGTGCCAGCAGCCCCCCACCCACGGGGGCAACAGATACGCAGTATTTT	CASSPPPTGATDTQYF	TRBV5-4	once	TRBJ2-3	16	NA
TGTGCCAGCAGCTTGGCAGGGGGCCTCATCTACGAGCAGTACTTC	CASSLAGGLIYEQYF	TRBV5-5	NA	TRBJ2-7	15	TRBD1
TGTGCCAGCAGGCCCATATCAACAGGGATGGGTGAAAAACTGTTTTTT	CASRPISTGMGEKLFF	TRBV28	few	TRBJ1-4	16	NA
TGTGCCAGCAGTGAAGCGACGGAGGGTTTGAGGGGCTACACCTTC	CASSEATEGLRGYTF	TRBV2	once	TRBJ1-2	15	NA
TGTGCCAGCAGATCGGGGACGGGCTACACCTTC	CASRSGTGYTF	TRBV6-6	NA	TRBJ1-2	11	NA
TGCGCCAGCAGCCGGGAGGGGACGGGGACACTCTCCTATAATTCACCCCTCCACTTT	CASSREGTGTLSYNSPLHF	TRBV4-1	NA	TRBJ1-6	19	NA
TGTGCCAGCAGTTTAACGTTAAAGACCCAGTACTTC	CASSLTLKTQYF	TRBV28	few	TRBJ2-5	12	NA
TGTGCCATCAGTGCAAGGGGCGGTAGCACAGATACGCAGTATTTT	CAISARGGSTDTQYF	TRBV10-3	NA	TRBJ2-3	15	NA
TGTGCCAGCAGCTTTACAGGGGGTTTGAACACTGAAGCTTTCTTT	CASSFTGGLNTEAFF	TRBV7-9	NA	TRBJ1-1	15	TRBD1
TGTGCCAGCAGCTTAGGTGACGGTAGCAATCAGCCCCAGCATTTT	CASSLGDGSNQPQHF	TRBV7-9	NA	TRBJ1-5	15	NA
TGTGCCAGCAGTTTAGTTGTGAGGGGAGATACGCAGTATTTT	CASSLVVRGDTQYF	TRBV27	NA	TRBJ2-3	14	NA
TGTGCCAGCAGCCCGGGGACTATCAAAGAAAAACTGTTTTTT	CASSPGTIKEKLFF	TRBV7-9	NA	TRBJ1-4	14	NA
TGTGCCAGCAGTGGCGGACAGAGCACTGAAGCTTTCTTT	CASSGGQSTEAFF	TRBV2	few	TRBJ1-1	13	NA
TGTGCCAGCAGCTTAACTTACGCCGCGGCGAGCTCTGGAAACACCATATATTTT	CASSLTYAAASSGNTIYF	TRBV11-2	NA	TRBJ1-3	18	NA
TGTGCCAGCGTAGACAGGGTAGGAAACACCATATATTTT	CASVDRVGNTIYF	TRBV6-1	NA	TRBJ1-3	13	TRBD1
TGCGCCAGCAGTGATGTCCGCGCATATGGCTACACCTTC	CASSDVRAYGYTF	TRBV10-2	NA	TRBJ1-2	13	NA
TGTGCCAGCCGTGCGCAGTACGGGTTCTACGAGCAGTACTTC	CASRAQYGFYEQYF	TRBV5-4	NA	TRBJ2-7	14	NA
TGTGCCAGCAGTTCCGGACTGGCCTACGAGCAGTACTTC	CASSSGLAYEQYF	TRBV27	NA	TRBJ2-7	13	NA
TGTGCCAGCAGCCTAGGGGACAGGAACACCGGGGAGCTGTTTTTT	CASSLGDRNTGELFF	TRBV13	NA	TRBJ2-2	15	TRBD1
TGCGCCAGCAGCTTGGTCGGGGTAGGGGAGACCCAGTACTTC	CASSLVGVGETQYF	TRBV5-1	NA	TRBJ2-5	14	NA
TGTGCCAGCAGCTACCCGGGGCTAGCGGGGGGACCGACCTCCTACGAGCAGTACTTC	CASSYPGLAGGPTSYEQYF	TRBV11-2	NA	TRBJ2-7	19	TRBD2
TGTGCCAGCAGTCGAGCCGGGACAGTGAACACTGAAGCTTTCTTT	CASSRAGTVNTEAFF	TRBV6-5	NA	TRBJ1-1	15	TRBD1
TGCGCCAGCAGCTTGGGGGACAGGGACAATTCACCCCTCCACTTT	CASSLGDRDNSPLHF	TRBV5-1	NA	TRBJ1-6	15	TRBD1
TGCAGCGTCCCTGGGACAGGCAATCAGCCCCAGCATTTT	CSVPGTGNQPQHF	TRBV29-1	NA	TRBJ1-5	13	TRBD1
TGTGCCAGCAGCTCCCTCGGCGATACGCAGTATTTT	CASSSLGDTQYF	TRBV7-2	NA	TRBJ2-3	12	NA
TGTGCCAGCAGTTACGTCGCAGGGACCTACGAGCAGTACTTC	CASSYVAGTYEQYF	TRBV6-5	NA	TRBJ2-7	14	NA